Below are 12 T cell receptor beta chains sequenced from a single sample in a study of blood T cell repertoires in COVID-19. TCRdb's table, derived via immunoSEQ multiplex PCR, lists solely in-frame clones and lacks some. The table has about 150,000 clones, more than 75% seen once. Sample: peripheral blood. The origin of the receptors is a human donor with acute or convalescent COVID-19. The donor label of this sample is uncertain.

The chain joins TRBV30 to TRBJ2-2; weak D call: TRBD1 (6 bases). CDR3 length: 13 amino acids. Germline V gene lookup returns CDR1 GTSNPN and CDR2 SVGIG (reference sequence). Trimming took 0 bases from V and 14 from J, leaving 16 bases between them. The CDR3 region is CAWSVLKRGILFF. The CDR3 DNA sequence: TGTGCCTGGAGTGTACTAAAGAGGGGGATACTGTTTTTT.

J is TRBJ1-6 and V is TRBV6-1; a possible D gene is TRBD1 (5 bases). CDR3 size: 14 residues. Germline CDR1 MNHNS, CDR2 SASEGT. The V end lost 1 base, the J end lost 11 bases, and 12 bases lay between the germline ends. In DNA, the CDR3 is TGTGCCAGCAGTGAAGGGTTCGGGGGGACACCCCTCCACTTT. Translating gives CASSEGFGGTPLHF.

CDR3 nucleotide sequence: TGCGCCAGCAGCTTGAGAACGACAGGGGAAACTGAAGCTTTCTTT. Its translation: CASSLRTTGETEAFF. V and J are TRBV5-1 and TRBJ1-1; 8 positions agree with TRBD1. The CDR3 contains 15 residues. Germline CDR1 SGHRS, CDR2 YFSETQ. The junction had 7 bases not matched to a gene; V was cut back by 1 base and J by 5 bases.

The rearrangement uses TRBV29-1 and TRBJ1-1; D gene uncertain. The CDR3 contains 13 residues. The germline CDR1 and CDR2 sequences are SQVTM and ANQGSEA. With 3 bases removed from V and 4 bases from J, the gap between germline ends came to 12 bases. This CDR3 is CSVDHDGGTEAFF. Written as DNA, the CDR3 is TGCAGCGTTGATCATGACGGAGGCACTGAAGCTTTCTTT.

This sequence joins TRBV19 and TRBJ2-2; TRBD2 might be the D (6 bases). Germline CDR1 and CDR2: LNHDA and SQIVND (reference sequence). This CDR3 has 17 residues. V lost 0 bases and J lost 1, with 12 bases in between. This CDR3 is CASSIDGWRGNTGELFF. CDR3 nucleotide sequence: TGTGCCAGTAGTATAGATGGGTGGAGGGGGAACACCGGGGAGCTGTTTTTT.

The chain is built from TRBV7-2 and TRBJ2-1; the match to TRBD2 covers 14 bases. The CDR3 sequence is 17 residues long. V lost 5 bases, J lost 0 bases, and 3 bases stayed unmatched. Germline V gives CDR1 SGHTA, CDR2 FQGNSA. The CDR3: CASSRGTSGGSYNEQFF. In DNA form, the CDR3 reads TGTGCCAGCAGCCGTGGGACTAGCGGGGGCTCCTACAATGAGCAGTTCTTC.

CDR3 in amino acids: CASSLRHNAEAFF. CDR3 bases: TGTGCCAGCAGCCTAAGACATAACGCTGAAGCTTTCTTT. The V call is TRBV5-4, the J call TRBJ1-1; D ambiguous. Germline V gene data show CDR1 as SGHNT and CDR2 as YYREEE (reference sequence). Trimming left V 4 bases short and J 6 bases short, with 13 bases between. This CDR3 has 13 amino acids.

The rearrangement links TRBV2 to TRBJ1-4, with 8 bases lining up with TRBD1. With 6 bases clipped from V and 8 bases from J, the junction kept 11 bases outside the gene matches. The CDR3 loop spans 15 amino acids. Germline assignment: CDR1 SNHLY and CDR2 FYNNEI. Here the CDR3 DNA reads TGTGCCAGCAGCCCGGTGGACAGGGAACGGGAAAAACTGTTTTTT. Residues: CASSPVDREREKLFF.

The chain has TRBV27 and TRBJ2-7; D is unresolved. CDR1 MNHEY and CDR2 SMNVEV come from the germline V gene (reference sequence). The CDR3 contains 16 residues. V was shortened by 7 bases and J by 2 bases, with 21 bases between the two germline ends. The CDR3, as DNA: TGTGCCAGCATGTCCCAACGAAACTGGGCTACCTACGAGCAGTACTTC. It specifies CASMSQRNWATYEQYF.

The gene calls are TRBV7-2 and TRBJ2-1; a possible D gene is TRBD2 (7 bases). Germline loops: CDR1 SGHTA, CDR2 FQGNSA. The V end lost 5 bases, the J end lost 7 bases, and 21 bases lay between the germline ends. The CDR3 extends over 16 amino acids. The CDR3 region is CASSEGGGARINEQFF. The CDR3 bases are TGTGCCAGCAGCGAGGGTGGGGGGGCTAGGATAAATGAGCAGTTCTTC.

This clone was detected many times. This chain links TRBV19 with TRBJ1-4, with D possibly being TRBD1 (5 bases). Deletions cut 7 bases from V and 8 bases from J, with 11 bases between. Germline CDR1 reads LNHDA; CDR2 reads SQIVND (reference sequence). This CDR3 region has 12 residues. The CDR3 loop is CASKTEREKLFF. CDR3 coding DNA: TGTGCCAGTAAGACAGAACGGGAAAAACTGTTTTTT.

On this clone itself: The same CDR3 arises from other DNA sequences in this sample as well. The rearrangement links TRBV12-3 or TRBV12-4 to TRBJ1-2, with D maybe TRBD1 (5 bases). The CDR3 totals 13 residues. Trimming cost V 6 bases and J 2 bases, with 10 bases left between them. CDR3 sequence reads: CASSLGGNYGYTF. The CDR3 DNA is TGTGCCAGCAGCCTGGGGGGGAACTATGGCTACACCTTC.